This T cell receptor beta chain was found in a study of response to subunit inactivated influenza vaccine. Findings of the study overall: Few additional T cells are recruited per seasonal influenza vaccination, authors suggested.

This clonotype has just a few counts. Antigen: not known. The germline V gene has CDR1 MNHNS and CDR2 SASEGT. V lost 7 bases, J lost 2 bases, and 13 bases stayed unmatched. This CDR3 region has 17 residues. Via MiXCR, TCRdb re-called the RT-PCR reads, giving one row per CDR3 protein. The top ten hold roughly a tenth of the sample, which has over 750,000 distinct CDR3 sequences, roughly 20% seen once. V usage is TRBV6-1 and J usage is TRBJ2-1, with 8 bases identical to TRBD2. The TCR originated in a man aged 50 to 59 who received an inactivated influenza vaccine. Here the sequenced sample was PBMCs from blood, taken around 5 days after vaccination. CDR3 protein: CASTKGPGGLTYNEQFF. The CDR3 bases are TGTGCCAGCACCAAGGGCCCGGGGGGGCTCACCTACAATGAGCAGTTCTTC.